The 27 T cell receptor beta chains presented below share a single source sample, sequenced in a study of blood T cell repertoires in COVID-19. TCRdb's table, derived via immunoSEQ multiplex PCR, lists solely in-frame clones and lacks some. This sample has fewer than 350,000 clones, with about nine tenths found just once. Sequenced sample: PBMCs or T cells enriched from blood (not recorded which). These receptors were obtained from a woman aged 40 to 50 with acute COVID-19.

The chain recombines TRBV5-4 with TRBJ2-1, with 9 bases lining up with TRBD2. V lost 4 bases to trimming and J lost 1 base; unmatched junction nucleotides: 3. This CDR3 has 15 residues. Germline V gene lookup returns CDR1 SGHNT and CDR2 YYREEE (reference sequence). The CDR3 region has the DNA TGTGCCAGCAGCCTGACTAGCGGATCCTACAATGAGCAGTTCTTC. Protein product: CASSLTSGSYNEQFF.

The chain combines TRBV18 with TRBJ1-4, with D maybe TRBD1 (5 bases). Germline CDR1 reads KGHSH; CDR2 reads LQKENI. CDR3 length equals 17 residues. The V gene lost 5 bases and the J gene lost 0 bases, with 16 bases spanning the gap. CDR3: CASSKEPAGSTNEKLFF. For the CDR3, the DNA is TGTGCCAGCTCAAAAGAACCTGCAGGGTCAACTAATGAAAAACTGTTTTTT.

J is TRBJ1-1 and V is TRBV2; no definite D call. Between the trimmed V and J ends, which lost 5 bases and 7 bases, there was a span of 11 bases. The CDR3 consists of 12 residues. From germline, CDR1 is SNHLY and CDR2 FYNNEI. CDR3 sequence reads: CASSLGRSEAFF. CDR3 in DNA: TGTGCCAGCAGTCTTGGCCGAAGTGAAGCTTTCTTT.

V gene TRBV5-1 combines with J gene TRBJ2-2; TRBD2 matches 7 bases. Trimming at V came to 4 bases and at J to 2 bases, leaving 5 bases not matched to a gene. Per the germline V gene, CDR1 is SGHRS and CDR2 is YFSETQ. The CDR3 is 15 amino acids. CDR3 amino acids: CASSGTGGNTGELFF. Here the CDR3 DNA reads TGCGCCAGCAGCGGTACGGGGGGAAACACCGGGGAGCTGTTTTTT.

V is TRBV9 and J is TRBJ2-1, with 8 bases matching TRBD2. This CDR3 has 14 amino acids. Germline CDR1 SGDLS, CDR2 YYNGEE. Trimming cost V 4 bases and J 7 bases; bases outside gene matches: 7. In DNA, the CDR3 is TGTGCCAGCAGCCCCGCCACGGGGGGGAATGAGCAGTTCTTC. The encoded protein is CASSPATGGNEQFF.

V usage is TRBV2 and J usage is TRBJ1-1; D might be TRBD1 (6 bases). CDR3 length: 12 residues. Trimming shortened V by 7 bases and J by 7 bases, and 13 bases separated the two germline ends. The germline V gene encodes CDR1 SNHLY and CDR2 FYNNEI. As DNA, the CDR3 is TGTGCCAGCACAAAGGGGGTCAGTGAAGCTTTCTTT. It specifies CASTKGVSEAFF.

The chain is built from TRBV12-5 and TRBJ2-1; 8 bases match TRBD2. This CDR3 has 20 residues. Germline V lookup: CDR1 LGHNT, CDR2 FRNRAP. V was pared by 1 base and J by 6 bases, with 20 bases of the junction left unmatched. This chain's CDR3 is CASGLAALGGLVSGGNEQFF. CDR3 DNA sequence: TGTGCTAGTGGTTTGGCGGCCCTAGGGGGACTAGTAAGCGGCGGCAATGAGCAGTTCTTC.

The CDR3 region is CASSSLWTGEKLFF. Written as DNA, the CDR3 is TGTGCCAGCAGCTCCTTATGGACAGGCGAAAAACTGTTTTTT. This rearrangement joins TRBV5-6 to TRBJ1-4, with 7 bases fitting TRBD1. Germline V CDR1 and CDR2: SGHDT, YYEEEE. V gave up 3 bases and J gave up 8 bases; unmatched junction bases: 7. The CDR3 is 14 residues long. Full variable domain (remainder filled in from reference TRBV5-6 and TRBJ1-4): DAGVTQSPTHLIKTRGQQVTLRCSPKSGHDTVSWYQQALGQGPQFIFQYYEEEERQRGNFPDRFSGHQFPNYSSELNVNALLLGDSALYLCASSSLWTGEKLFFGSGTQLSVL.

The chain is built from TRBV14 and TRBJ1-2; D is perhaps TRBD1 (6 bases). Germline V CDR1 and CDR2: SGHDN, FVKESK. The CDR3 runs to 15 residues. Trimming took off 6 bases at V and 4 bases at J, with 18 bases between the two ends. This CDR3 is CASSTGQLKTYGYTF. The CDR3 DNA reads as TGTGCCAGCAGTACTGGACAGCTCAAAACCTATGGCTACACCTTC. Using reference TRBV14 and TRBJ1-2 for the parts outside the CDR3, the full variable domain is EAGVTQFPSHSVIEKGQTVTLRCDPISGHDNLYWYRRVMGKEIKFLLHFVKESKQDESGMPNNRFLAERTGGTYSTLKVQPAELEDSGVYFCASSTGQLKTYGYTFGSGTRLTVV.

J is TRBJ1-1 and V is TRBV27; D gene unclear. The germline gives CDR1 MNHEY, CDR2 SMNVEV (reference sequence). V was cut by 2 bases and J by 3 bases, with 7 bases left in between. The CDR3 contains 13 residues. This CDR3 is CASSLSRYTEAFF. The CDR3 DNA sequence: TGTGCCAGCAGTTTAAGCAGGTACACTGAAGCTTTCTTT.

Here the CDR3 DNA reads TGTGCCAGCTCATTACAGGTGGGTCAAGAGACCCAGTACTTC. Encoded protein: CASSLQVGQETQYF. The gene calls are TRBV18 and TRBJ2-5, with D perhaps TRBD1 (5 bases). The germline V gene has CDR1 KGHSH and CDR2 LQKENI. Trimming removed 5 bases at V and 2 bases at J, with 12 bases between. CDR3 length: 14 residues.

The chain couples TRBV30 to TRBJ1-1; 10 bases match TRBD1. Trimming cost V 4 bases and J 1 base; bases outside gene matches: 6. The V gene's germline CDR1 is GTSNPN and CDR2 SVGIG (reference sequence). The CDR3 has 15 residues. The CDR3 DNA sequence: TGTGCCTGGACTCGGGACAGGGGTAGGAACACTGAAGCTTTCTTT. Translation gives CAWTRDRGRNTEAFF.

In regard to this clone: This CDR3 is also generated by other DNA sequences in the sample. This sequence joins TRBV7-2 and TRBJ1-5, with D maybe TRBD1 (5 bases). Trimming removed 1 base at V and 3 bases at J, with 10 bases between. The CDR3 consists of 15 residues. Germline V lookup: CDR1 SGHTA, CDR2 FQGNSA. The CDR3 DNA reads as TGTGCCAGCAGCTTAGGGTCAGGGTCCAATCAGCCCCAGCATTTT. Translation: CASSLGSGSNQPQHF.

This chain joins TRBV4-3 and TRBJ1-4; the match to TRBD1 covers 10 bases. V shed 4 bases and J 11 bases; nucleotides not matched to a gene: 7. From germline, CDR1 is LGHNA and CDR2 YSLEER. The CDR3 runs to 14 residues. The CDR3 spells CASSPGQGMYKLFF. In DNA form, the CDR3 reads TGCGCCAGCAGCCCGGGACAGGGGATGTATAAACTGTTTTTT.

The rearrangement joins TRBV28 to TRBJ1-2; D might be TRBD1 (6 bases). V was clipped by 5 bases and J by 8 bases, with 21 bases between them. The CDR3 covers 15 residues. Germline lookup yields CDR1 MDHEN and CDR2 SYDVKM. The CDR3 nucleotides are TGTGCCAGCAGTCCCCCCTCGACAGGAGGAAAAGGCTACACCTTC. Protein: CASSPPSTGGKGYTF.

This clone was found many times. CDR3 in amino acids: CASSFWSNYEQYF. The CDR3 coding sequence is TGCGCCAGCAGTTTTTGGAGTAACTACGAGCAGTACTTC. The V gene is TRBV5-1, the J gene TRBJ2-7; D call uncertain. This CDR3 has 13 amino acids. V was cut by 5 bases and J by 3 bases, with 12 bases left in between. Germline V gives CDR1 SGHRS, CDR2 YFSETQ.

The chain uses TRBV7-8 and TRBJ2-7; 8 bases align to TRBD2. Unmatched junction bases numbered 9, after V lost 0 bases and J lost 5 bases. The germline gives CDR1 SGHVS, CDR2 FQNEAQ. CDR3 size: 16 residues. The DNA for the CDR3 is TGTGCCAGCAGCTTAGCGTTTAACGGGAGGGCTGACGAGCAGTACTTC. Translation: CASSLAFNGRADEQYF.

This clone showed up just a few times. The chain recombines TRBV9 with TRBJ1-4; TRBD1 might be the D (5 bases). The CDR3 extends over 14 amino acids. Trimming took 2 bases from V and 7 from J, leaving 12 bases between them. The germline V gene has CDR1 SGDLS and CDR2 YYNGEE. The CDR3 coding sequence is TGTGCCAGCAGCGTCGGGGGAGGGTCTGAAAAACTGTTTTTT. Translation gives CASSVGGGSEKLFF.

This clone turned up a few times. This chain links TRBV30 with TRBJ1-4, with 9 bases matching TRBD1. The CDR3 is 13 amino acids. Germline CDR1 and CDR2: GTSNPN and SVGIG (reference sequence). V lost 5 bases, J lost 8 bases, and 6 bases stayed unmatched. CDR3 coding DNA: TGTGCCTGGGGGACAGGGTTCGACGAAAAACTGTTTTTT. This encodes CAWGTGFDEKLFF.

This chain joins TRBV12-3 or TRBV12-4 and TRBJ2-1; D is undetermined. The CDR3 totals 13 residues. Trimming left V 3 bases short and J 4 bases short, with 7 bases between. CDR3 coding DNA: TGTGCCAGCAGTTTCCCCATGTACAATGAGCAGTTCTTC. This encodes CASSFPMYNEQFF.

The chain couples TRBV4-2 to TRBJ1-3; D uncertain. The CDR3 consists of 16 residues. Trimming stripped 0 bases from V and 4 bases from J, with 13 bases between. Germline V gene lookup returns CDR1 LGHNA and CDR2 YNFKEQ. Written as DNA, the CDR3 is TGTGCCAGCAGCCAAGATCGGGTGGAAAGAGGAAACACCATATATTTT. It encodes CASSQDRVERGNTIYF.

The gene calls are TRBV3-1 (or the pseudogene TRBV3-2) and TRBJ2-7; D gene ambiguous. The CDR3 runs to 15 residues. The germline gives CDR1 LGHDT, CDR2 YNNKEL (reference sequence). Trimming left V 1 base short and J 2 bases short, with 12 bases between. CDR3 nucleotides: TGTGCCAGCAGCCAAGGATTCCAACAGACCTACGAGCAGTACTTC. This encodes CASSQGFQQTYEQYF.

The chain is built from TRBV5-1 and TRBJ2-2; 7 nucleotides match TRBD1. The CDR3 loop spans 16 amino acids. CDR1 is SGHRS and CDR2 is YFSETQ in the germline V gene. Unmatched junction bases numbered 11, after V lost 2 bases and J lost 7 bases. The CDR3 DNA is TGCGCCAGCAGCTTCCAGACAGGGTTGAATAGCGGGGAGCTGTTTTTT. It yields the protein CASSFQTGLNSGELFF. The full variable domain, rest sourced from reference TRBV5-1 and TRBJ2-2, is KAGVTQTPRYLIKTRGQQVTLSCSPISGHRSVSWYQQTPGQGLQFLFEYFSETQRNKGNFPGRFSGRQFSNSRSEMNVSTLELGDSALYLCASSFQTGLNSGELFFGEGSRLTVL.

The J gene is TRBJ2-5, the V gene TRBV20-1; tentative D call: TRBD1 (5 bases). Germline V gene sequence: CDR1 DFQATT, CDR2 SNEGSKA (reference sequence). The CDR3 loop spans 16 amino acids. The germline V and J ends were trimmed by 3 bases and 1 base, with 18 bases remaining between them. The CDR3 DNA follows: TGCAGTGCTAGTCCCCCGCTTGGGGCAGTCCAAGAGACCCAGTACTTC. Translated, it gives CSASPPLGAVQETQYF.

The chain uses TRBV7-8 and TRBJ2-1, with 7 bases matching TRBD1. The J segment lost 0 bases and the V segment lost 7 bases, leaving 9 bases of the junction unmatched. CDR1 and CDR2 (germline): SGHVS, FQNEAQ. This CDR3 comprises 16 residues. In DNA form, the CDR3 reads TGTGCCAGCACTGACTCCAGGGGGAGCTCCTACAATGAGCAGTTCTTC. It is translated as CASTDSRGSSYNEQFF.

The J gene is TRBJ2-1, the V gene TRBV11-2, with TRBD2 identical over 9 bases. The trim removed 6 bases at V and 0 bases at J, leaving 3 bases unmatched. This CDR3 has 15 amino acids. The germline V gene has CDR1 SGHAT and CDR2 FQNNGV. The CDR3 region is CASRSGRSSYNEQFF. The CDR3 DNA reads TGTGCCAGCAGAAGCGGGAGGTCCTCCTACAATGAGCAGTTCTTC.

The V gene is TRBV3-1 (or the pseudogene TRBV3-2), the J gene TRBJ1-6; D remains unclear. This CDR3 comprises 12 residues. The V gene lost 8 bases and the J gene lost 7 bases, with 9 bases spanning the gap. Germline CDR1 LGHDT, CDR2 YNNKEL (reference sequence). The CDR3 DNA is TGTGCCAGCCGACATATCAATTCACCCCTCCACTTT. Translation: CASRHINSPLHF.